The entry below describes one TCR beta chain. Its antigen is unknown. The CDR3 covers 12 residues. From germline, CDR1 is SNHLY and CDR2 FYNNEI. Trimming took 4 bases from V and 4 from J, leaving 6 bases between them. This table comes from immunoSEQ multiplex PCR, and its TCRdb copy is limited to in-frame clones, with some not included. The table shows 200,000 to 250,000 clones, with over 80% occurring only once. This sample was included in a study of cytomegalovirus exposure and HLA in healthy donors. General observations from the study: Three chains linked to CMV were shown in vitro to be specific for CMV antigens. The dataset shows that most TCR sequences were rare, while some public TCRs occurred in many donors. According to reports, the classifier identified cytomegalovirus status with high specificity and sensitivity.

The receptor was isolated from a woman aged 18 to 35 in good health and CMV-seronegative. Sequencing used PBMCs. The chain employs TRBV2 and TRBJ2-3; no firm D call. For the CDR3, the DNA is TGTGCCAGCAGTGCGATCCCAGATACGCAGTATTTT. Protein product: CASSAIPDTQYF.